A selection of T cell receptor beta chains follows, all from one sample in a study of cytomegalovirus exposure and HLA in healthy donors. TCRdb's table, derived via immunoSEQ multiplex PCR, lists solely in-frame clones and lacks some. The data contain some 200,000 clones, approximately 82% of them singletons. Sequencing used PBMCs. The source of these receptors is a woman aged 18-29 years in good health and CMV-seronegative. Each CDR3 is given with its conserved first and last residue. The D gene is left open where the match is weak. Clone size is shown for a subset of rows, as once, few, many or a class of expanded clone.

TRBJ2-7 - TRBV11-2 - TGTGCCAGCAGCTACGCGGTTGGGAGCTACTACGAGCAGTACTTC CASSYAVGSYYEQYF
TRBJ2-5 - TRBV5-6 TRBD1 TGTGCCAGCAGCTTTATAGCCGGGACAGGGGGCGAAGAGACCCAGTACTTC CASSFIAGTGGEETQYF
TRBJ1-1 few TRBV7-9 - TGTTCCAGCAGCTTAGGTGTCGGTGAAGCTTTCTTT CSSSLGVGEAFF
TRBJ2-1 once TRBV5-8 TRBD1 TGTGCCAGCAGCCTACTACAGGGACAGGGACCGGGGGATGAGCAGTTCTTC CASSLLQGQGPGDEQFF
TRBJ1-1 - TRBV5-4 TRBD1 TGTGCCAGCAGCATAATCAGGGGGTTGAGATTAGAAGACACTGAAGCTTTCTTT CASSIIRGLRLEDTEAFF
TRBJ1-1 - TRBV5-8 TRBD1 TGTGCCAGCAGCTTGGGCGACAGGGGGGCTGAAGCTTTCTTT CASSLGDRGAEAFF
TRBJ2-2 - TRBV5-4 TRBD1 TGTGCCAGCGGATCGAGGGACAGGGGGATGGTGAAGCTGTTTTTT CASGSRDRGMVKLFF
TRBJ2-7 - TRBV27 - TGTGCCAGCAGTTTACCGGGACTTCAATACGAGCAGTACTTC CASSLPGLQYEQYF
TRBJ2-3 - TRBV9 - TGTGCCAGCAGCGGAGGAAGGGGTTTAGATACGCAGTATTTT CASSGGRGLDTQYF
TRBJ1-5 - TRBV2 - TGTGCCAGCAGTCAGACAAGGGGGCCCCAGCATTTT CASSQTRGPQHF
TRBJ2-7 few TRBV5-6 - TGTGCCAGCAGCTTATCGGCCGGGTCCTACGAGCAGTACTTC CASSLSAGSYEQYF
TRBJ2-5 - TRBV6-1 TRBD2 TGTGCCAGCAGTGGATTCGGTCTAGCGGGAGAAGAGACCCAGTACTTC CASSGFGLAGEETQYF
TRBJ2-4 many TRBV4-1 - TGCGCCAGCAGCCAAGACTTCAGGGCTAACATTCAGTACTTC CASSQDFRANIQYF
TRBJ1-2 - TRBV28 TRBD1 TGTGCCAGCAGTACAGGGGTAGGCTATGGCTACACCTTC CASSTGVGYGYTF
TRBJ2-1 - TRBV18 TRBD2 TGTGCCAGCTCACCACCGTGGCGCGGGAGTCCAACCTACAATGAGCAGTTCTTC CASSPPWRGSPTYNEQFF
TRBJ2-5 - TRBV9 TRBD2 TGTGCCAGCAGCGTAGGCGCTAGCGGGAATCATCGGGAGACCCAGTACTTC CASSVGASGNHRETQYF